Presented here are 22 T cell receptor beta chains from one specimen sequenced in a study of CD4+ T cells in melanoma. The method was immunoSEQ multiplex PCR; TCRdb's version includes in-frame clones alone and lacks a portion of them. The table has 110,000 to 150,000 clones, around 90% seen once; the top ten hold about 1.5%. The receptor source for this set is a human donor with melanoma.

The V call is TRBV5-1, the J call TRBJ2-1; TRBD1 matches at 11 bases. Looked up from germline, CDR1 is SGHRS and CDR2 is YFSETQ. The V and J ends lost 7 bases and 4 bases, in that order; junction bases with no gene match: 10. This CDR3 region has 16 residues. The CDR3 nucleotides read TGCGCCAGCGAGGACAGGGGGCAAGAAGGTTACAATGAGCAGTTCTTC. Protein product: CASEDRGQEGYNEQFF.

The V call is TRBV27, the J call TRBJ2-3; weak D call: TRBD2 (5 bases). CDR1 is MNHEY, CDR2 SMNVEV, per germline (reference sequence). This CDR3 comprises 14 residues. V was clipped by 3 bases and J by 4 bases, with 11 bases between them. CDR3 bases: TGTGCCAGCAGTTTTACCGGGCGGGCAGATACGCAGTATTTT. Translated: CASSFTGRADTQYF.

The chain couples TRBV7-9 to TRBJ1-6; tentative D call: TRBD1 (5 bases). V lost 1 base to trimming and J lost 8 bases, with 18 bases between them. The CDR3 consists of 17 residues. Looked up from germline, CDR1 is SEHNR and CDR2 is FQNEAQ (reference sequence). DNA of the CDR3: TGTGCCAGCAGCTTAGAATCGGTGGGGACGGTTTATTCACCCCTCCACTTT. Its translation is CASSLESVGTVYSPLHF.

The chain couples TRBV4-1 to TRBJ1-2; D might be TRBD1 (6 bases). Germline V gives CDR1 MGHRA, CDR2 YSYEKL. The CDR3 length is 15 residues. Trimming pared 7 bases from V and 2 bases from J, leaving 17 bases between. The CDR3 DNA is TGCGCCAGCACCATGGCCTTGGGGGCAAACTATGGCTACACCTTC. This sequence encodes CASTMALGANYGYTF.

V gene TRBV7-8 combines with J gene TRBJ1-3; 8 bases are shared with TRBD1. The V gene end was trimmed by 2 bases and the J gene end by 4 bases; junction bases not matched to a gene: 10. The CDR3 is 17 amino acids. Germline CDR1 SGHVS, CDR2 FQNEAQ. The CDR3 here is CASSLSRGRRGGNTIYF. DNA for the CDR3: TGTGCCAGCAGCTTATCCAGGGGGCGAAGGGGGGGAAACACCATATATTTT.

The V call is TRBV28, the J call TRBJ1-3; unclear D gene. The CDR3 is made up of 15 amino acids. V was cut by 10 bases and J by 0 bases, with 16 bases left in between. Looked up from germline, CDR1 is MDHEN and CDR2 is SYDVKM. The CDR3 nucleotides read TGTGCCACCGGGCCAGCGGGATCCTCTGGAAACACCATATATTTT. Translation: CATGPAGSSGNTIYF.

The chain couples TRBV29-1 to TRBJ2-7; 7 nucleotides match TRBD1. There are 12 residues in the CDR3. V lost 7 bases to trimming and J lost 4 bases; unmatched junction nucleotides: 7. The germline CDR1 and CDR2 sequences are SQVTM and ANQGSEA. The CDR3 sequence: CSAGRDRYEQYF. CDR3 DNA: TGCAGCGCCGGCCGGGACAGATACGAGCAGTACTTC.

The genes are TRBV7-3 and TRBJ2-6; no reliable D call. The CDR3 is made up of 16 amino acids. Looked up from germline, CDR1 is SGHTA and CDR2 is FQGTGA. Trimming left V 1 base short and J 2 bases short, with 9 bases between. This CDR3 is CASSLNGQAGANVLTF. The CDR3 coding sequence is TGTGCCAGCAGCTTAAATGGGCAGGCTGGGGCCAACGTCCTGACTTTC. Looking up the rest from reference TRBV7-3 and TRBJ2-6 gives the full variable domain: GAGVSQTPSNKVTEKGKYVELRCDPISGHTALYWYRQSLGQGPEFLIYFQGTGAADDSGLPNDRFFAVRPEGSVSTLKIQRTERGDSAVYLCASSLNGQAGANVLTFGAGSRLTVL.

With regard to this clone: One end of the junction varies from germline; a read error may be responsible. This sequence joins TRBV7-7 and TRBJ2-3, with TRBD1 matching 9 bases. Germline-derived CDR1 and CDR2 are SSHAT and FNYEAQ (reference sequence). This CDR3 has 15 residues. CDR3 sequence reads: CASSLGQGPTDTQYF. In nucleotides, the CDR3 is TGTGCTAGCAGCTTAGGACAGGGGCCAACCGATACGCAGTATTTT.

The chain uses TRBV29-1 and TRBJ2-6; the D gene could be TRBD1 or TRBD2 (5 bases each). Deletions cut 7 bases from V and 0 bases from J, with 10 bases between. In germline, CDR1 is SQVTM, CDR2 ANQGSEA. The CDR3 has 14 residues. For the CDR3, the DNA is TGCAGCGCCTTCGGGGCCTCTGGGGCCAACGTCCTGACTTTC. Translated: CSAFGASGANVLTF.

This clone was detected once. The CDR3 region is CASSLKGDREAFF. The DNA for the CDR3 is TGCGCCAGCAGCTTAAAGGGAGACAGAGAAGCTTTCTTT. The rearrangement uses TRBV5-1 and TRBJ1-1; tentative D call: TRBD1 (5 bases). The CDR3 runs to 13 residues. The ends were cut back, 2 bases at V and 8 bases at J, with 13 bases in the middle. Germline CDR1 SGHRS, CDR2 YFSETQ.

The chain uses TRBV7-9 and TRBJ1-1, with D maybe TRBD1 (6 bases). The CDR3 has 15 amino acids. The V gene's germline CDR1 is SEHNR and CDR2 FQNEAQ (reference sequence). V lost 4 bases, J lost 1 base, and 13 bases lay in between. CDR3 DNA sequence: TGTGCCAGCAGCTGGGGGGGGCTCAGGAACACTGAAGCTTTCTTT. It encodes CASSWGGLRNTEAFF.

The chain has TRBV7-9 and TRBJ2-2; 7 nucleotides align to TRBD1. Trimming removed 9 bases from V and 6 bases from J; junction bases left unmatched: 13. This CDR3 has 15 amino acids. The V gene's germline CDR1 is SEHNR and CDR2 FQNEAQ (reference sequence). Written as DNA, the CDR3 is TGTGCCAGTTTGACCGGGACAGCAGGGTCCGGGGAGCTGTTTTTT. Translation: CASLTGTAGSGELFF.

The J gene is TRBJ1-2, the V gene TRBV7-8; D not resolved. Germline V CDR1 and CDR2: SGHVS, FQNEAQ. This CDR3 has 15 residues. V lost 0 bases, J lost 0 bases, and 8 bases lay in between. CDR3 in DNA: TGTGCCAGCAGCTTAGCGAAAAGGGCTAACTATGGCTACACCTTC. Amino acid sequence: CASSLAKRANYGYTF.

The CDR3 reads CASSRGDSNQPQHF. In nucleotides, the CDR3 is TGTGCCAGCTCACGCGGGGATAGCAATCAGCCCCAGCATTTT. This sequence joins TRBV18 and TRBJ1-5; D gene uncertain. CDR1 and CDR2 from the germline V gene are KGHSH and LQKENI. V lost 4 bases, J lost 0 bases, and 7 bases lay in between. This CDR3 is 14 amino acids long.

The chain uses TRBV6-1 and TRBJ2-7; D call uncertain. The germline V gene has CDR1 MNHNS and CDR2 SASEGT. V was cut by 1 base and J by 0 bases, with 7 bases left in between. The CDR3 has 14 amino acids. For the CDR3, the DNA is TGTGCCAGCAGTGAAGTTGGACCCTCCTACGAGCAGTACTTC. This translates into CASSEVGPSYEQYF.

This sequence joins TRBV18 and TRBJ1-5; D call uncertain. CDR1 is KGHSH, CDR2 LQKENI, per germline. There are 13 residues in the CDR3. V was cut by 6 bases and J by 4 bases, with 10 bases left in between. In DNA form, the CDR3 reads TGTGCCAGCTCCACCGGAGGAAATCAGCCCCAGCATTTT. Amino acids: CASSTGGNQPQHF.

The V gene is TRBV10-3, the J gene TRBJ2-5; 7 bases line up with TRBD2. CDR1 is ENHRY and CDR2 is SYGVKD in the germline V gene. There are 14 residues in the CDR3. V dropped 4 bases and J dropped 0; count of bases not matched to a gene: 2. The CDR3 DNA reads TGTGCCATCAGTGGTGGGACTAACCAAGAGACCCAGTACTTC. It yields the protein CAISGGTNQETQYF.

The chain couples TRBV11-2 to TRBJ1-1; possibly TRBD1 for D (5 bases). V gave up 2 bases and J gave up 1 base, with 11 bases separating them. This CDR3 is 15 amino acids long. Germline V gene lookup returns CDR1 SGHAT and CDR2 FQNNGV. Written as DNA, the CDR3 is TGTGCCAGCAGCTTAACACGGGACCCGAACACTGAAGCTTTCTTT. Translating it yields CASSLTRDPNTEAFF.

This chain joins TRBV6-6 and TRBJ1-2; tentative D call: TRBD1 (5 bases). Germline CDR1 is MNHNY and CDR2 is SVGAGI (reference sequence). V dropped 4 bases and J dropped 4 bases, with 10 bases sitting between them. The CDR3 has 13 residues. DNA of the CDR3: TGTGCCAGCAGTTCGGACACCGTCTATGGCTACACCTTC. Translated, it gives CASSSDTVYGYTF.

J is TRBJ2-7 and V is TRBV6-6, with D perhaps assigned TRBD1 or TRBD2 (5 bases each). This CDR3 spans 13 amino acids. Per the germline V gene, CDR1 is MNHNY and CDR2 is SVGAGI (reference sequence). The V gene lost 5 bases and the J gene lost 3 bases, with 11 bases spanning the gap. CDR3 coding DNA: TGTGCCAGCAGTCGGGACGGGATCTACGAGCAGTACTTC. This encodes CASSRDGIYEQYF.

The rearrangement links TRBV5-1 to TRBJ2-7; unclear D gene. Per the germline V gene, CDR1 is SGHRS and CDR2 is YFSETQ. This CDR3 is built from 14 residues. The V end was cut by 2 bases, the J end by 5 bases, with 14 bases between. CDR3 DNA sequence: TGCGCCAGCAGCTTATCCGCACAAGTCGACGAGCAGTACTTC. Translated, it gives CASSLSAQVDEQYF. Full variable domain (missing parts from reference TRBV5-1 and TRBJ2-7): KAGVTQTPRYLIKTRGQQVTLSCSPISGHRSVSWYQQTPGQGLQFLFEYFSETQRNKGNFPGRFSGRQFSNSRSEMNVSTLELGDSALYLCASSLSAQVDEQYFGPGTRLTVT.